This T cell receptor beta chain was sequenced during a study of shared clonotypes between healthy human individuals (dated by TCRdb to 2020 to 2021). With respect to the entire study: A couple of women and a few men aged 18 to 49 years were included in the cohort. For each donor, three plates each were used for CD4 naive and CD4 memory, two plates were used for CD8 naive, and one plate was used for CD8 memory. The study deeply sequenced blood TCR repertoires of about five healthy adults to estimate repertoire size and the extent of clonotype sharing between individuals. Different laboratories and diverse techniques were used to prepare libraries and sequence TCR repertoires, to increase sequencing depth and limit assay-specific biases. Leukapheresis yielded between about 0.94 and 10 billion PBMCs per donor. General study outcomes and caveats: The small number of donors limited the genetic and exposure-history diversity represented. Even with the large sequencing depth, rarefaction of the sorted-subset datasets indicated that sequencing was incomplete. Naive subsets generally had larger estimated clonotype richness than memory subsets did. Pairwise subsampling indicated that sequencing depth was expected to affect the degree of clonotype sharing among donors. When a handful of donors were compared, the shared fraction of clonotypes was about 5.2% for naive CD4, around 3.6% for naive CD8, roughly 2.3% for memory CD4, and around 0.37% for memory CD8. Sampling was limited to blood, and TCR repertoires in tissue likely differ from TCR repertoires in blood. Clonotypes shared by all four sorted-subset donors showed higher generation probabilities than non-shared clonotypes.

Using the deep immunoSEQ assay, TCR CDR3 regions were amplified from genomic DNA by multiplex PCR. Extracted genomic DNA from each cell subset was distributed evenly across all wells of several immunoSEQ 96-well plates, and each plate was treated as a replicate. For sorted subsets, each replicate PCR was loaded with around 220 ng genomic DNA, equivalent to 30,000 or so T cell genomes. Purified libraries were quantified with a Qubit 3.0 fluorometer, sized on a Bioanalyzer 2100, and re-quantified with the KAPA Library Quantification kit. Every immunoSEQ 96-well plate was sequenced on a dedicated single-read 150-cycle Illumina NextSeq 550 flow cell. On the study's bioinformatics: Because the immunoSEQ output held only junctional sequences and lacked quality scores, the filtering could not match the filtering applied to full-length reads. To assign V/J genes and CDR3, sequences were annotated using PyIR, a Python wrapper for IgBLAST v1.9, with IMGT germline references. Reads with weak V/J assignments (E-value above 1e-6), missing CDR3, stop codons, out-of-frame junctions, or ambiguous translated residues were removed. V3J clonotypes were defined as sequences sharing the same inferred V gene, J gene, and CDR3 amino acid sequence. To compute the percentage overlap between repertoires, the number of shared unique clonotypes was divided by the size of the smaller repertoire. Repertoire richness was assessed with RTK rarefaction, the Chao1 estimator, and Recon v2.1 estimates of unobserved clonotypes. For all TCRbeta clonotypes obtained by the gDNA method from a handful of donors, generation probabilities were computed with OLGA. Drawn from immuneACCESS, this table holds only the in-frame rearrangements with V and J called that TCRdb kept. Clones are partly lost; checked studies trace under half to an unresolved V gene and leave the rest unexplained. V and J calls and clone size are those listed in that table; D and trimming were worked out from the DNA. Across this sample there are roughly 2,500,000 clones, with 80% to 95% seen only once. The ten largest account for about 0.38% of the sample.

On this clone itself: What antigen it recognizes has not been identified. Qualities for individual bases were not recorded, and no much larger clone is one base off.

The donors were healthy, HIV-negative adults with no recently reported acute infections or vaccinations. All donors were Caucasian adults living in Nashville, Tennessee, USA. CD4+ T cells were enriched by magnetic negative selection; naive cells were then positively selected on CD45RA, and the negative fraction formed the memory subset. After blood collection by leukapheresis, PBMCs were isolated using Ficoll-Histopaque density gradient centrifugation and then cryopreserved in the vapor phase of liquid nitrogen. Analytical flow cytometry was used to check the purity and quantity of each magnetically sorted T cell population. Genomic DNA was isolated from each sorted fraction and quantified by UV absorbance on a Nanodrop 2000c. CDR1 and CDR2 were assigned from the germline V gene as SGHRS and YFSETQ. The trim is 0 bases for V and 8 bases for J, with a gap of 11 bases between the germline ends. The CDR3 measures 13 amino acids from cysteine to phenylalanine. Only CDR3 DNA remains: 39 bases, in frame from the first base.

This receptor was obtained from a man in his late teens or twenties in good health. Some clones in this sample may be carry-over from other donors' samples. The chain joins TRBV5-1 to TRBJ1-1, with the D gene uncertain. Sequenced material: naive CD4+ T cells from PBMCs. The cell subset or site label of this sample denotes: CD45RA+ positively selected. The DNA reads as follows: TGCGCCAGCAGCTTGGGTTACAGTGACGAAGCTTTCTTT. Its protein reads: CASSLGYSDEAFF.